The clone carrying this T cell receptor beta chain has just a few counts. This CDR3 has 13 amino acids. V was clipped by 8 bases and J by 1 base, with 11 bases between them. Germline CDR1 and CDR2: LGHDT and YNNKEL (reference sequence). These data come from a study of blood T cell repertoires in COVID-19. Study at large: COVID-19 samples collected from the United States, Italy and Spain covered acute and convalescent phases. The cDNA or gDNA used as material had been derived from T cells, B-cell-depleted T cells, or PBMCs.

In the original processing: Amplification from reference gene primers served as the basis for estimated nucleated cell counts. Sequenced by immunoSEQ multiplex PCR; TCRdb stores in-frame clones only, minus some. V and J calls and clone size are those listed in that table; D and trimming were worked out from the DNA. This table has 250,000 to 350,000 clones, more than 70% appearing once. The clonotype originates from a woman aged 45-60 years who had recovered from COVID-19. Sequenced: peripheral blood. The chain links TRBV3-1 (or the pseudogene TRBV3-2) to TRBJ1-1; D might be TRBD1 (6 bases). In DNA form, the CDR3 reads TGTGCCAGCGCCAGGGGCCAGAACACTGAAGCTTTCTTT. Translation: CASARGQNTEAFF.